This TCR beta chain was captured by sequencing in a study of cytotoxic CD8 clonotypes in ibrutinib-treated CLL. The V and J ends lost 6 bases and 4 bases respectively, with 7 bases between them. CDR3 length equals 11 residues. CDR1 is MNHEY, CDR2 SMNVEV, per germline (reference sequence). TCRdb's copy holds only in-frame clones and misses some; the assay was immunoSEQ multiplex PCR. Among about 34,000 clones, roughly three quarters were seen once, and the ten largest hold approximately 30%. This rearrangement joins TRBV27 to TRBJ2-7; the D is unclear. The sequence derives from a human donor with chronic lymphocytic leukemia. The sample in question was PBMCs, obtained before ibrutinib treatment. The CDR3 loop reads CASRKGYEQYF. Written as DNA, the CDR3 is TGTGCCAGCAGGAAAGGGTACGAGCAGTACTTC.